The 27 T cell receptor beta chains in this list originate from one sample, sequenced in a study of cytomegalovirus exposure and HLA in healthy donors (dated by TCRdb to about 2017). Library creation used the immunoSEQ multiplex PCR assay. For the multiplex PCR, a mixture combining 60 forward primers for TCR Vbeta segments and 13 reverse primers for TCR Jbeta segments was used. The source is immuneACCESS, and TCRdb retained only in-frame sequences with V and J called. Part of the clones is not carried over; for the studies checked, unresolved V genes explain less than half of this, and the remainder is unexplained. Within this sample are under 150,000 clones, with around three quarters of them counted one time only. Of the sample, about 2.4% is held by the ten largest clones. What was sequenced was PBMCs. The receptors shown here come from a woman aged 55-75 years in good health and CMV-seropositive.

This clone was observed once. The genes are TRBV7-6 and TRBJ2-6; D uncertain. This CDR3 is 17 amino acids long. Germline CDR1 and CDR2: SGHVS and FNYEAQ. V was cut by 5 bases and J by 0 bases, with 14 bases left in between. The chain's CDR3 is CASSPLNPSSGANVLTF. As DNA, the CDR3 is TGTGCCAGCAGCCCCCTGAACCCCAGCTCTGGGGCCAACGTCCTGACTTTC.

The chain links TRBV9 to TRBJ2-1; 10 nucleotides line up with TRBD2. The CDR3 consists of 15 residues. V shed 0 bases, J shed 8 bases, and the junction held 5 bases outside the gene matches. The germline V gene has CDR1 SGDLS and CDR2 YYNGEE. For the CDR3, the DNA is TGTGCCAGCAGCGTAGGAGCGGGGGGGGGTGATGAGCAGTTCTTC. This encodes CASSVGAGGGDEQFF. The complete variable domain, with remaining parts taken from reference TRBV9 and TRBJ2-1, reads DSGVTQTPKHLITATGQRVTLRCSPRSGDLSVYWYQQSLDQGLQFLIQYYNGEERAKGNILERFSAQQFPDLHSELNLSSLELGDSALYFCASSVGAGGGDEQFFGPGTRLTVL.

This chain uses TRBV6-5 with TRBJ1-2, with D possibly matching TRBD1 (5 bases). The ends were cut back, 7 bases at V and 8 bases at J, with 11 bases in the middle. The CDR3 has 11 residues. Germline values: CDR1 MNHEY, CDR2 SVGAGI. The CDR3 DNA sequence: TGTGCCAGCATGGGGCCGTTGGGCTACACCTTC. Translated, it gives CASMGPLGYTF.

The chain employs TRBV2 and TRBJ1-4; 8 bases map to TRBD1. The junction had 6 bases not matched to a gene; V was cut back by 6 bases and J by 6 bases. This CDR3 region has 14 residues. Germline-derived CDR1 and CDR2 are SNHLY and FYNNEI. The CDR3 region has the DNA TGTGCCAGCAGCAGGGACAGGCGGTATGAAAAACTGTTTTTT. Its protein product is CASSRDRRYEKLFF. The whole variable domain, remainder taken from reference TRBV2 and TRBJ1-4, is EPEVTQTPSHQVTQMGQEVILRCVPISNHLYFYWYRQILGQKVEFLVSFYNNEISEKSEIFDDQFSVERPDGSNFTLKIRSTKLEDSAMYFCASSRDRRYEKLFFGSGTQLSVL.

This clone was seen a single time. The chain employs TRBV29-1 and TRBJ1-2; no reliable D call. The V gene's germline CDR1 is SQVTM and CDR2 ANQGSEA. The CDR3 contains 14 residues. The V and J ends lost 0 bases and 0 bases respectively, with 8 bases between them. For the CDR3, the DNA is TGCAGCGTTGAAGAACCGGGGACTAACTATGGCTACACCTTC. It specifies CSVEEPGTNYGYTF.

This clone was seen only a few times. V gene TRBV7-6 combines with J gene TRBJ1-1; maybe TRBD1 (5 bases). Germline CDR1 reads SGHVS; CDR2 reads FNYEAQ. V dropped 0 bases and J dropped 7 bases, with 15 bases sitting between them. The CDR3 is 15 amino acids. CDR3 residues: CASSLAPTDVSEAFF. The CDR3 DNA reads as TGTGCCAGCAGCTTAGCCCCGACAGACGTGAGTGAAGCTTTCTTT.

A remark on this clone: Within the sample, other DNA sequences also encode this same CDR3. V and J are TRBV20-1 and TRBJ2-7; D not resolved. V lost 5 bases to trimming and J lost 2 bases, with 7 bases between them. Germline loops: CDR1 DFQATT, CDR2 SNEGSKA (reference sequence). The length of the CDR3 is 11 residues. CDR3 coding DNA: TGCAGTGCTCTCCTTACCTACGAGCAGTACTTC. This sequence encodes CSALLTYEQYF.

The chain combines TRBV30 with TRBJ2-2; 7 bases fit TRBD1. The germline V gene has CDR1 GTSNPN and CDR2 SVGIG (reference sequence). This CDR3 region has 19 residues. Unmatched junction bases numbered 16, after V lost 3 bases and J lost 0 bases. CDR3 sequence reads: CAWSAPRDRDYANTGELFF. DNA for the CDR3: TGTGCCTGGAGCGCACCTCGGGACAGAGATTACGCGAACACCGGGGAGCTGTTTTTT.

The chain uses TRBV18 and TRBJ2-3; 10 positions agree with TRBD2. Germline V gene sequence: CDR1 KGHSH, CDR2 LQKENI. CDR3 size: 15 residues. Losses at the gene ends were 4 bases for V and 0 bases for J; bases not matched to a gene: 1. The CDR3 protein is CASSQTSGSTDTQYF. The CDR3 bases are TGTGCCAGCTCACAGACTAGCGGGAGCACAGATACGCAGTATTTT.

In this sample, this clone turned up a few times. The chain carries TRBV13 and TRBJ2-1; possible D gene TRBD2, 7 bases. This CDR3 spans 16 amino acids. CDR1 and CDR2 (germline): PRHDT, FYEKMQ (reference sequence). V shed 3 bases and J shed 8 bases, with 20 bases lying between them. The CDR3 DNA follows: TGTGCCAGCAGCTTGGTAGGGGGGGGGATGAGGGATGAGCAGTTCTTC. Translated: CASSLVGGGMRDEQFF.

The chain joins TRBV4-1 to TRBJ1-2, with D unresolved. The germline V gene has CDR1 MGHRA and CDR2 YSYEKL. The CDR3 is 11 residues long. Trimming cost V 3 bases and J 4 bases, with 3 bases left between them. CDR3 sequence (DNA): TGCGCCAGCAGCCAGGCCTATGGCTACACCTTC. Translated: CASSQAYGYTF.

V and J are TRBV13 and TRBJ2-1, with D maybe TRBD1 (5 bases). Germline V CDR1 and CDR2: PRHDT, FYEKMQ (reference sequence). The CDR3 contains 16 residues. V lost 5 bases and J 5 bases, leaving 19 bases between the germline ends. The CDR3 loop is CASSEPRAAADNEQFF. The CDR3 DNA sequence: TGTGCCAGCAGCGAACCCAGGGCCGCTGCGGACAATGAGCAGTTCTTC.

The chain is built from TRBV9 and TRBJ2-7, with a possible D match to TRBD2 (6 bases). CDR1 is SGDLS and CDR2 is YYNGEE in the germline V gene. V lost 0 bases, J lost 0 bases, and 22 bases lay in between. This CDR3 region has 19 residues. In DNA, the CDR3 is TGTGCCAGCAGCGTAGTTGTTTTTAGGGAGGTCGAGAGCTCCTACGAGCAGTACTTC. As protein: CASSVVVFREVESSYEQYF.

The chain recombines TRBV7-8 with TRBJ2-1; maybe TRBD2 (5 bases). The germline gives CDR1 SGHVS, CDR2 FQNEAQ. Trimming removed 8 bases at V and 12 bases at J, with 14 bases between. This CDR3 contains 11 residues. For the CDR3, the DNA is TGTGCCAGCGCCGAAAAGGCGGGGCAGTTCTTC. Its protein is CASAEKAGQFF.

The chain couples TRBV19 to TRBJ2-7; D is uncertain. V lost 0 bases and J 2 bases, leaving 14 bases between the germline ends. The CDR3 length is 16 residues. Germline V CDR1 and CDR2: LNHDA, SQIVND (reference sequence). CDR3 residues: CASSIDLGALTYEQYF. For the CDR3, the DNA is TGTGCCAGTAGTATAGATCTTGGAGCCCTCACCTACGAGCAGTACTTC.

This clone occurred once. V usage is TRBV19 and J usage is TRBJ2-7; the match to TRBD1 covers 7 bases. CDR1 and CDR2 (germline): LNHDA, SQIVND (reference sequence). The V and J ends lost 6 bases and 4 bases, in that order; junction bases with no gene match: 6. The CDR3 has 13 amino acids. In DNA, the CDR3 is TGTGCCAGTAGCACAGGGACAGTTTACGAGCAGTACTTC. Amino acids: CASSTGTVYEQYF.

The J gene is TRBJ2-3, the V gene TRBV10-1; perhaps TRBD2 as D (7 bases). The CDR3 is 16 amino acids. Trimming removed 5 bases from V and 3 bases from J, with 18 bases in between. Germline lookup yields CDR1 WNHNN and CDR2 SYGVQD (reference sequence). CDR3 sequence reads: CASSPHGGGYTDTQYF. DNA for the CDR3: TGCGCCAGCAGTCCCCATGGGGGGGGCTATACAGATACGCAGTATTTT.

The V gene is TRBV19, the J gene TRBJ2-5; TRBD1 matches 9 bases. J gave up 5 bases and V 4 bases, and 5 bases lay outside the gene matches. The germline V gene encodes CDR1 LNHDA and CDR2 SQIVND (reference sequence). The CDR3 extends over 14 amino acids. CDR3 nucleotide sequence: TGTGCCAGTAGTACAGACAGGGGGAGGGAGACCCAGTACTTC. Translated, it gives CASSTDRGRETQYF.

The genes are TRBV9 and TRBJ2-7; 9 bases line up with TRBD2. CDR3 length: 15 residues. Germline V gene sequence: CDR1 SGDLS, CDR2 YYNGEE. J was trimmed by 4 bases and V by 0 bases; bases with no gene match: 5. This CDR3 reads CASSVGVSGGYEQYF. CDR3 nucleotide sequence: TGTGCCAGCAGCGTAGGGGTTAGCGGGGGATACGAGCAGTACTTC.

This clone was counted once. The chain employs TRBV14 and TRBJ1-5; TRBD1 matches at 7 bases. With 4 bases clipped from V and 2 bases from J, the junction kept 2 bases outside the gene matches. This CDR3 contains 14 residues. Per the germline V gene, CDR1 is SGHDN and CDR2 is FVKESK. CDR3 sequence: CASSLTGGNQPQHF. The CDR3 nucleotides read TGTGCCAGCAGCCTAACAGGGGGCAATCAGCCCCAGCATTTT.

This clone was found a few times. J is TRBJ1-2 and V is TRBV6-5, with D uncertain. The germline gives CDR1 MNHEY, CDR2 SVGAGI. The V end was cut by 3 bases, the J end by 6 bases, with 17 bases between. This CDR3 region has 15 residues. The CDR3: CASSYQTFPTDGYTF. DNA of the CDR3: TGTGCCAGCAGTTATCAAACCTTTCCAACGGATGGCTACACCTTC.

This chain joins TRBV7-9 and TRBJ1-5, with 7 nucleotides matching TRBD1. Germline CDR1 and CDR2: SEHNR and FQNEAQ (reference sequence). CDR3 length: 17 amino acids. V dropped 5 bases and J dropped 4; count of bases not matched to a gene: 14. The CDR3 is CASSRTETQGGNQPQHF. CDR3 bases: TGTGCCAGCAGCCGGACGGAGACTCAGGGGGGTAATCAGCCCCAGCATTTT. The variable domain in full, completed from reference TRBV7-9 and TRBJ1-5, reads DTGVSQNPRHKITKRGQNVTFRCDPISEHNRLYWYRQTLGQGPEFLTYFQNEAQLEKSRLLSDRFSAERPKGSFSTLEIQRTEQGDSAMYLCASSRTETQGGNQPQHFGDGTRLSIL.

V and J are TRBV9 and TRBJ2-1, with D perhaps TRBD2 (5 bases). The CDR3 has 15 residues. Germline assignment: CDR1 SGDLS and CDR2 YYNGEE. Trimming removed 0 bases at V and 3 bases at J, with 10 bases between. The CDR3 reads CASSVVDAGYNEQFF. The CDR3 nucleotides are TGTGCCAGCAGCGTAGTGGATGCGGGCTACAATGAGCAGTTCTTC.

V gene TRBV7-9 combines with J gene TRBJ1-1; D perhaps matches TRBD1 (5 bases). V was trimmed by 6 bases and J by 11 bases, leaving 13 bases between them. Germline CDR1 is SEHNR and CDR2 is FQNEAQ (reference sequence). This CDR3 is 11 amino acids long. CDR3 DNA: TGTGCCAGCAGTCCGGGGGGGAGTGCTTTCTTT. Translated: CASSPGGSAFF.

This chain links TRBV6-1 with TRBJ2-7, with TRBD1 as a possible D gene (6 bases). The CDR3 spans 14 residues. Between the trimmed V and J ends, which lost 3 bases and 2 bases, there was a span of 11 bases. Germline V gives CDR1 MNHNS, CDR2 SASEGT. The CDR3: CASSDKTGAYEQYF. The DNA of the CDR3 is TGTGCCAGCAGTGACAAGACAGGAGCCTACGAGCAGTACTTC.

This sequence joins TRBV7-2 and TRBJ2-7; 7 bases match TRBD2. Unmatched junction bases numbered 9, after V lost 3 bases and J lost 7 bases. The CDR3 extends over 14 amino acids. From germline, CDR1 is SGHTA and CDR2 FQGNSA. DNA of the CDR3: TGTGCCAGCAGCTTTAGGCAGCGGGGTAGGGAGCAGTACTTC. This encodes CASSFRQRGREQYF.

This clone was observed a few times. The chain links TRBV6-5 to TRBJ2-5; D may be TRBD1 (6 bases). CDR1 and CDR2 from the germline V gene are MNHEY and SVGAGI. Trimming took off 2 bases at V and 9 bases at J, with 7 bases between the two ends. The CDR3 totals 11 residues. The CDR3 protein is CASSYEGAQYF. Written as DNA, the CDR3 is TGTGCCAGCAGTTACGAGGGGGCCCAGTACTTC.